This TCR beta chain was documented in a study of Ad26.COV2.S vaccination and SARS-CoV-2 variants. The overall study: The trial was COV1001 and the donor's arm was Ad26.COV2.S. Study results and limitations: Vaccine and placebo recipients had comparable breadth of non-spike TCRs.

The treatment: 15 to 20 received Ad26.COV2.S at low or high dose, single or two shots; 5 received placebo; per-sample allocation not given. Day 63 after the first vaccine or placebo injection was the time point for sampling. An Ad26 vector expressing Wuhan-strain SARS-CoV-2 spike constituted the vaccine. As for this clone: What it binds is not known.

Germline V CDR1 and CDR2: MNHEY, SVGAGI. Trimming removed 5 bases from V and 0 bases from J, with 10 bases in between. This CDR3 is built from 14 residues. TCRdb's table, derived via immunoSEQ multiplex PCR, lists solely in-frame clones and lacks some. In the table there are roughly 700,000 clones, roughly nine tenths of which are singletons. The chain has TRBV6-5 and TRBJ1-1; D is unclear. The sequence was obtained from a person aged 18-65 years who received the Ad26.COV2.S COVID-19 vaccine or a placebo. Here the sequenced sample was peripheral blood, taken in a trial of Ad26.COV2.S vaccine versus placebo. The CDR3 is CASSKTLLNTEAFF. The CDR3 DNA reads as TGTGCCAGCAGTAAGACACTCCTGAACACTGAAGCTTTCTTT.